Each of the 21 T cell receptor beta chains below was sequenced from the same sample in a study of blood T cell repertoires in COVID-19. Sequencing was performed with immunoSEQ multiplex PCR; in TCRdb, only in-frame clones are kept and a portion is missing. The sample shows approximately 19,000 clones, nearly 90% of them seen only once. Sequencing was carried out using peripheral blood. These receptors were obtained from a human donor in a cohort sampled during active COVID-19.

This clone was seen a handful of times. The chain recombines TRBV7-3 with TRBJ1-1, with a tentative D call TRBD1 (5 bases). The CDR3 runs 13 residues. V lost 1 base and J 4 bases, leaving 7 bases between the germline ends. Germline loops: CDR1 SGHTA, CDR2 FQGTGA. CDR3 in DNA: TGTGCCAGCAGCTTAATGGGGGGCACTGAAGCTTTCTTT. Translation: CASSLMGGTEAFF.

The V and J genes are TRBV4-1 and TRBJ2-2; 9 bases are a match to TRBD1. From germline, CDR1 is MGHRA and CDR2 YSYEKL. The CDR3 extends over 17 amino acids. V was pared by 2 bases and J by 4 bases, with 8 bases of the junction left unmatched. The CDR3, as DNA: TGCGCCAGCAGCCAAAGATTTTCGGGACAGGGCACCGGGGAGCTGTTTTTT. Residues: CASSQRFSGQGTGELFF.

The chain carries TRBV29-1 and TRBJ1-2, with D uncertain. The V end lost 7 bases, the J end lost 6 bases, and 12 bases lay between the germline ends. The CDR3 is made up of 11 amino acids. Germline V gene lookup returns CDR1 SQVTM and CDR2 ANQGSEA. The CDR3 here is CSGRSNNGYTF. CDR3 coding DNA: TGCAGCGGAAGGAGCAATAATGGCTACACCTTC. The full variable domain, rest sourced from reference TRBV29-1 and TRBJ1-2, is SAVISQKPSRDICQRGTSLTIQCQVDSQVTMMFWYRQQPGQSLTLIATANQGSEATYESGFVIDKFPISRPNLTFSTLTVSNMSPEDSSIYLCSGRSNNGYTFGSGTRLTVV.

The chain uses TRBV18 and TRBJ2-7; a possible D gene is TRBD1 (5 bases). V was trimmed by 3 bases and J by 5 bases, leaving 11 bases between them. Germline V gene data show CDR1 as KGHSH and CDR2 as LQKENI. The CDR3 totals 13 residues. The chain's CDR3 is CASSPPKGDEQYF. The CDR3 DNA sequence: TGTGCCAGCTCACCCCCGAAAGGGGACGAGCAGTACTTC.

J is TRBJ2-1 and V is TRBV27, with 10 bases that match TRBD2. V dropped 8 bases and J dropped 0; count of bases not matched to a gene: 16. Germline values: CDR1 MNHEY, CDR2 SMNVEV (reference sequence). CDR3 length: 19 amino acids. CDR3 nucleotide sequence: TGTGCCAGCCGACCTTGGGTAGCGGGAGGCACGAGCTCCTACAATGAGCAGTTCTTC. Amino acid sequence: CASRPWVAGGTSSYNEQFF.

The chain has TRBV9 and TRBJ2-2; D remains ambiguous. Trimming shortened V by 4 bases and J by 9 bases, and 13 bases separated the two germline ends. Per the germline V gene, CDR1 is SGDLS and CDR2 is YYNGEE. The CDR3 contains 13 residues. The CDR3 here is CASSRFEERELFF. In nucleotides, the CDR3 is TGTGCCAGCAGCAGATTTGAGGAGCGGGAGCTGTTTTTT. Using reference TRBV9 and TRBJ2-2 for the parts outside the CDR3, the full variable domain is DSGVTQTPKHLITATGQRVTLRCSPRSGDLSVYWYQQSLDQGLQFLIQYYNGEERAKGNILERFSAQQFPDLHSELNLSSLELGDSALYFCASSRFEERELFFGEGSRLTVL.

This clone was detected only once. The V and J genes are TRBV13 and TRBJ2-7; D perhaps matches TRBD1 (6 bases). V was shortened by 5 bases and J by 0 bases, with 11 bases between the two germline ends. This CDR3 is 14 amino acids long. Germline V lookup: CDR1 PRHDT, CDR2 FYEKMQ (reference sequence). CDR3 region: CASSPDRSSYEQYF. The CDR3, as DNA: TGTGCCAGCAGCCCCGACAGGTCCTCCTACGAGCAGTACTTC.

The chain uses TRBV6-5 and TRBJ1-1; no firm D call. The CDR3 contains 15 residues. Per germline, CDR1 MNHEY and CDR2 SVGAGI. V shed 0 bases and J shed 1 base, with 9 bases lying between them. The CDR3 protein is CASSYSVAENTEAFF. The DNA of the CDR3 is TGTGCCAGCAGTTACTCGGTGGCGGAGAACACTGAAGCTTTCTTT.

This clone was seen once. This chain uses TRBV28 with TRBJ1-5; D may be TRBD1 (5 bases). CDR1 and CDR2 (germline): MDHEN, SYDVKM. V lost 2 bases to trimming and J lost 5 bases, with 13 bases between them. CDR3 length: 15 residues. Here the CDR3 DNA reads TGTGCCAGCAGTTTAGAGGCAGGGTCTTATCAGCCCCAGCATTTT. Translated, it gives CASSLEAGSYQPQHF.

In DNA form, the CDR3 reads TGTGCCAGCAGCAGGAGCCTCACGTCCCTCGCTAACTATGGCTACACCTTC. Translated, it gives CASSRSLTSLANYGYTF. V and J are TRBV21-1 and TRBJ1-2. TRBV21-1 is classified as a pseudogene. The CDR3 runs to 17 residues.

The DNA for the CDR3 is TGTGCCAGCAGCCGCGGGAGTTCAACTAATGAAAAACTGTTTTTT. Amino acid sequence: CASSRGSSTNEKLFF. V and J are TRBV3-1 (or the pseudogene TRBV3-2) and TRBJ1-4; D not resolved. Trimming left V 4 bases short and J 0 bases short, with 9 bases between. Germline V gene lookup returns CDR1 LGHDT and CDR2 YNNKEL (reference sequence). The CDR3 contains 15 residues.

Written as DNA, the CDR3 is TGTGCCAGCAGCCCAACAGGGGGTGGTCAGCCCCAGCATTTT. Its translation is CASSPTGGGQPQHF. This chain connects TRBV28 to TRBJ1-5; 8 positions agree with TRBD1. CDR1 and CDR2 (germline): MDHEN, SYDVKM. V gave up 6 bases and J gave up 6 bases; unmatched junction bases: 7. This CDR3 region has 14 residues.

The chain links TRBV2 to TRBJ1-5, with TRBD1 matching over 7 bases. Germline V CDR1 and CDR2: SNHLY, FYNNEI. This CDR3 has 13 amino acids. J lost 9 bases, V lost 6 bases, and 8 bases had no gene match. CDR3 loop: CASRDRDWGPQHF. DNA of the CDR3: TGTGCCAGCAGAGACAGGGACTGGGGGCCCCAGCATTTT.

This sequence joins TRBV19 and TRBJ2-7; TRBD1 matches 8 bases. The CDR3 consists of 15 residues. After removal of 4 bases from V and 1 base from J, the junction contained 6 bases not matched to a gene. Looked up from germline, CDR1 is LNHDA and CDR2 is SQIVND (reference sequence). DNA for the CDR3: TGTGCCAGTAGTACCGGGACAGGCTTATCCTACGAGCAGTACTTC. Its translation: CASSTGTGLSYEQYF.

This chain uses TRBV16 with TRBJ1-1; D remains unclear. Germline V gives CDR1 KGHSY, CDR2 FQNENV. V dropped 4 bases and J dropped 4 bases, with 10 bases sitting between them. The CDR3 spans 13 residues. The CDR3 nucleotides are TGTGCCAGCAGCCCCGAGGACTCCACTGAAGCTTTCTTT. Translation gives CASSPEDSTEAFF.

V and J are TRBV15 and TRBJ2-1; TRBD2 is a possible D gene (6 bases). This CDR3 has 13 residues. Germline CDR1 LNHNV, CDR2 YYDKDF (reference sequence). The V gene lost 6 bases and the J gene lost 4 bases, with 10 bases spanning the gap. In DNA, the CDR3 is TGTGCCACCAGGACCGGGACTTACAATGAGCAGTTCTTC. Translating it yields CATRTGTYNEQFF.

Here the CDR3 DNA reads TGTGCCACCAGTGATATAACAGGGACAGACCAAGAGACCCAGTACTTC. Encoded protein: CATSDITGTDQETQYF. The genes are TRBV24-1 and TRBJ2-5; 7 bases map to TRBD1. The CDR3 is 16 residues long. V trimming: 3 bases; J trimming: 0 bases; junction bases outside the gene matches: 6. Germline CDR1 KGHDR, CDR2 SFDVKD.

In its sample, this clone was seen a few times. V gene TRBV19 combines with J gene TRBJ1-5; tentative D call: TRBD1 (6 bases). CDR3 size: 15 residues. The V end was cut by 3 bases, the J end by 6 bases, with 15 bases between. Germline V lookup: CDR1 LNHDA, CDR2 SQIVND (reference sequence). The CDR3 region is CASSMIPQGGQPQHF. The CDR3 nucleotides are TGTGCCAGTAGTATGATCCCACAGGGCGGTCAGCCCCAGCATTTT.

This clone was seen just once. The chain employs TRBV11-2 and TRBJ2-5; D may be TRBD2 (6 bases). The CDR3 loop spans 16 amino acids. Trimming pared 1 base from V and 4 bases from J, leaving 16 bases between. Germline CDR1 and CDR2: SGHAT and FQNNGV. For the CDR3, the DNA is TGTGCCAGCAGCTTAGTAGGGGTCCCCGGGAGAGAGACCCAGTACTTC. Translated: CASSLVGVPGRETQYF.

The chain has TRBV5-5 and TRBJ1-2, with 10 bases lining up with TRBD1. CDR1 and CDR2 from the germline V gene are SGHKS and YYEKEE (reference sequence). This CDR3 has 14 amino acids. V lost 3 bases, J lost 7 bases, and 6 bases stayed unmatched. CDR3 DNA sequence: TGTGCCAGCAGCTCGGGACAGGGGACGGCTGGCTACACCTTC. This translates into CASSSGQGTAGYTF.

The rearrangement links TRBV6-1 to TRBJ2-3; the match to TRBD2 covers 8 bases. CDR3 size: 14 residues. Germline V CDR1 and CDR2: MNHNS, SASEGT. V lost 3 bases and J lost 4; bases outside the gene matches: 3. The CDR3 region is CASSDTSGADTQYF. The CDR3 DNA sequence: TGTGCCAGCAGTGACACTAGCGGAGCAGATACGCAGTATTTT.